A single sample gave rise to the 15 T cell receptor beta chains below, sequenced in a study of monozygotic twins with inflammatory bowel disease. TCRdb derives one entry per CDR3 protein from the 5' RACE reads, leaving out DNA. This listing includes 200,000 to 250,000 distinct CDR3 sequences. Source material: blood. Receptors were obtained from a human donor with ulcerative colitis or Crohn's disease, or a healthy co-twin of an affected twin (not recorded which).

V usage is TRBV10-3 and J usage is TRBJ1-1; TCRdb lists TRBD1, though no DNA is available to test this call. In germline, CDR1 is ENHRY, CDR2 SYGVKD. The CDR3 consists of 15 residues. The CDR3 region is CAISESGGVRTEAFF.

The gene calls are TRBV2 and TRBJ1-1. The CDR3 sequence is 12 residues long. The germline gives CDR1 SNHLY, CDR2 FYNNEI. CDR3 loop: CASGSMNTEAFF.

This chain links TRBV25-1 with TRBJ1-1; TCRdb lists TRBD1, though no DNA is available to test this call. CDR1 and CDR2 (germline): MGHDK, SYGVNS. The CDR3 contains 16 residues. CDR3 amino acids: CASRGPTTTWNTEAFF.

The genes are TRBV5-1 and TRBJ2-4; TCRdb outputs TRBD1, but without DNA this stays unchecked. Germline V gene sequence: CDR1 SGHRS, CDR2 YFSETQ. The CDR3 length is 15 residues. CDR3 amino acids: CASSPTFSGENIQYF.

This chain uses TRBV10-3 with TRBJ2-7. This CDR3 contains 13 residues. The germline CDR1 and CDR2 sequences are ENHRY and SYGVKD. The CDR3 reads CATSEQVSYEQYF.

The V call is TRBV4-3, the J call TRBJ2-1; TCRdb selects TRBD1, and the lack of DNA leaves this call unchecked. Germline values: CDR1 LGHNA, CDR2 YSLEER. This CDR3 is 17 amino acids long. CDR3 sequence reads: CASSRGAPGGGSNEQFF.

The chain has TRBV12-3 or TRBV12-4 and TRBJ2-1; the D call from TCRdb, TRBD1, cannot be confirmed without DNA. This CDR3 spans 16 amino acids. CDR3 residues: CASSPFGGGGKNEQFF.

This chain uses TRBV7-9 with TRBJ2-1; as DNA is missing, the TRBD1 call by TCRdb cannot be tested. Per germline, CDR1 SEHNR and CDR2 FQNEAQ (reference sequence). This CDR3 has 16 residues. This chain's CDR3 is CASRRTGGADHNEQFF.

The rearrangement joins TRBV12-3 or TRBV12-4 to TRBJ1-3. This CDR3 has 16 residues. The CDR3 is CASSSFGDQFGNTIYF.

The chain links TRBV5-1 to TRBJ1-1. CDR1 and CDR2 from the germline V gene are SGHRS and YFSETQ. This CDR3 is built from 12 residues. The CDR3 is CASSQADTEAFF.

V and J are TRBV30 and TRBJ2-1. Germline V gene lookup returns CDR1 GTSNPN and CDR2 SVGIG (reference sequence). The CDR3 contains 15 residues. CDR3 region: CAWSESGISYNEQFF. Drawing the rest from reference TRBV30 and TRBJ2-1, the complete variable domain is SQTIHQWPATLVQPVGSPLSLECTVEGTSNPNLYWYRQAAGRGLQLLFYSVGIGQISSEVPQNLSASRPQDRQFILSSKKLLLSDSGFYLCAWSESGISYNEQFFGPGTRLTVL.

This chain uses TRBV19 with TRBJ1-5. This CDR3 contains 15 residues. Germline loops: CDR1 LNHDA, CDR2 SQIVND (reference sequence). The CDR3: CASSNRALGNQPQHF.

The chain employs TRBV29-1 and TRBJ1-1; the TCRdb D gene call, TRBD1, has no DNA to confirm it. Per germline, CDR1 SQVTM and CDR2 ANQGSEA. The CDR3 consists of 13 residues. CDR3 sequence: CSVPGQANTEAFF.

This chain joins TRBV7-9 and TRBJ2-7. Per germline, CDR1 SEHNR and CDR2 FQNEAQ (reference sequence). The CDR3 spans 12 residues. CDR3 sequence: CASSTVNYEQYF.

J is TRBJ1-5 and V is TRBV2. This CDR3 has 13 amino acids. Germline CDR1 reads SNHLY; CDR2 reads FYNNEI. Here the CDR3 reads CASSGPSNQPQHF.